This T cell receptor (beta chain) derives from a study of blood T cells in healthy people across ages. Points from the study as a whole: PBMC samples, being unsorted, prevented any conclusive comparison of naive and antigen-experienced cells. In these data, TCR beta diversity tracked strongly with naive T cell percentage.

The CDR3 totals 17 residues. After removal of 0 bases from V and 5 bases from J, the junction contained 8 bases not matched to a gene. The germline gives CDR1 LGHNA, CDR2 YSLEER. A J-beta primer mix and a sample-barcoded 5' primer were used in a second PCR of roughly 6 to 11 cycles. TCRdb recomputed calls from the 5' RACE reads with MiXCR, one row per CDR3 protein. This table has some 710,000 distinct CDR3 sequences, less than 60% appearing once. Comments on this clonotype: The antigen remains unidentified.

The specimen sequenced was blood. The receptor's source is a man older than 75 in good health. The chain uses TRBV4-3 and TRBJ2-7; 12 positions agree with TRBD2. CDR3 protein: CASSQEETSGSLHEQYF. CDR3 sequence (DNA): TGCGCCAGCAGCCAAGAAGAGACTAGCGGGAGTCTCCACGAGCAGTACTTC.